These 15 T cell receptor beta chains were all obtained from the same sample, sequenced in a study of blood T cell repertoires in COVID-19. Measured with immunoSEQ multiplex PCR; TCRdb has only the in-frame clones, and not every one. The data hold about 140,000 clones, with over 70% observed a single time. The material sequenced was peripheral blood. The receptors stem from a woman aged 55-69 years with acute or convalescent COVID-19.

V usage is TRBV28 and J usage is TRBJ2-6; a possible D gene is TRBD2 (6 bases). CDR3 length: 16 residues. Germline V gene lookup returns CDR1 MDHEN and CDR2 SYDVKM. V lost 4 bases and J 3 bases, leaving 13 bases between the germline ends. The CDR3 coding sequence is TGTGCCAGCAGTTCCTCGGGAGTAGGTGGGGCCAACGTCCTGACTTTC. Translating gives CASSSSGVGGANVLTF.

V gene TRBV19 combines with J gene TRBJ2-7; possible D gene TRBD1, 5 bases. The V gene's germline CDR1 is LNHDA and CDR2 SQIVND (reference sequence). The CDR3 has 13 amino acids. Trimming removed 6 bases from V and 0 bases from J, with 9 bases in between. The CDR3 here is CASSLQVSYEQYF. CDR3 DNA sequence: TGTGCCAGTAGCCTACAGGTCTCCTACGAGCAGTACTTC.

The J gene is TRBJ2-3, the V gene TRBV15; D may be TRBD1 (6 bases). Germline CDR1 and CDR2: LNHNV and YYDKDF (reference sequence). Trimming cost V 9 bases and J 0 bases, with 13 bases left between them. The CDR3 loop spans 14 amino acids. The CDR3 here is CATKRQASTDTQYF. The DNA for the CDR3 is TGTGCCACTAAACGACAGGCTAGCACAGATACGCAGTATTTT.

The rearrangement joins TRBV9 to TRBJ2-7; 7 bases line up with TRBD1. The CDR3 length is 14 residues. Germline V gene lookup returns CDR1 SGDLS and CDR2 YYNGEE. J lost 3 bases, V lost 3 bases, and 6 bases had no gene match. In nucleotides, the CDR3 is TGTGCCAGCAGCGCTTTGGGGACAGACTACGAGCAGTACTTC. Residues: CASSALGTDYEQYF.

The chain joins TRBV5-1 to TRBJ2-7; D gene ambiguous. Trimming pared 0 bases from V and 6 bases from J, leaving 22 bases between. CDR1 is SGHRS and CDR2 is YFSETQ in the germline V gene. CDR3 size: 17 residues. CDR3 in DNA: TGCGCCAGCAGCTTGGGGTCCAAGGCACTCCGGAGAGGCGAGCAGTACTTC. Translated, it gives CASSLGSKALRRGEQYF.

This chain joins TRBV27 and TRBJ1-2, with 7 bases identical to TRBD1. This CDR3 region has 17 residues. With V trimmed by 3 bases and J by 9 bases, 19 bases remained unmatched. Germline V gives CDR1 MNHEY, CDR2 SMNVEV (reference sequence). DNA for the CDR3: TGTGCCAGCAGTTTTTGGACAGGACCCCAAGTGGACGATAGCTACACCTTC. Translating gives CASSFWTGPQVDDSYTF.

The chain links TRBV15 to TRBJ2-2; no firm D call. V lost 0 bases to trimming and J lost 7 bases, with 12 bases between them. Germline CDR1 is LNHNV and CDR2 is YYDKDF (reference sequence). There are 15 residues in the CDR3. CDR3 sequence reads: CATSREAGWSGELFF. In DNA form, the CDR3 reads TGTGCCACCAGCAGAGAGGCCGGATGGAGCGGGGAGCTGTTTTTT.

The chain joins TRBV2 to TRBJ1-5; TRBD1 is a possible D gene (6 bases). This CDR3 region has 14 residues. V dropped 7 bases and J dropped 5 bases, with 15 bases sitting between them. Germline CDR1 SNHLY, CDR2 FYNNEI. This CDR3 is CASKRDTEDQPQHF. The CDR3 nucleotides read TGTGCCAGCAAACGGGACACGGAGGATCAGCCCCAGCATTTT.

The chain carries TRBV6-2 or TRBV6-3 and TRBJ2-1; 7 bases match TRBD2. The ends lost 7 bases at V and 7 bases at J; junction bases unmatched: 13. In germline, CDR1 is MNHEY, CDR2 SVGEGT. The CDR3 has 15 amino acids. For the CDR3, the DNA is TGTGCCAGCACCCCCTGGGGTCTAGCGGTTAATGAGCAGTTCTTC. Encoded protein: CASTPWGLAVNEQFF.

V and J are TRBV5-1 and TRBJ2-5; 13 bases agree with TRBD2. From germline, CDR1 is SGHRS and CDR2 YFSETQ. The CDR3 runs to 15 residues. V gave up 1 base and J gave up 8 bases; unmatched junction bases: 5. The CDR3 region has the DNA TGCGCCAGCAGCTTGAAGACTAGCGGGAGGTTAACCCAGTACTTC. Its protein product is CASSLKTSGRLTQYF.

The chain has TRBV27 and TRBJ1-2; a possible D gene is TRBD1 (5 bases). The germline gives CDR1 MNHEY, CDR2 SMNVEV (reference sequence). V gave up 8 bases and J gave up 2 bases, with 15 bases separating them. The CDR3 loop spans 14 amino acids. The CDR3 reads CASSPSGQNYGYTF. The CDR3 nucleotides read TGTGCCAGCTCCCCTTCAGGACAAAACTATGGCTACACCTTC.

The genes are TRBV3-1 (or the pseudogene TRBV3-2) and TRBJ2-7, with 7 bases that match TRBD2. This CDR3 region has 14 residues. The germline V gene encodes CDR1 LGHDT and CDR2 YNNKEL (reference sequence). V shed 4 bases and J 3 bases; nucleotides not matched to a gene: 6. CDR3 sequence: CASSPGLGNYEQYF. CDR3 coding DNA: TGTGCCAGCAGCCCTGGACTAGGAAACTACGAGCAGTACTTC.

The chain employs TRBV4-1 and TRBJ1-3; TRBD1 aligns across 7 bases. This CDR3 spans 14 amino acids. V was clipped by 1 base and J by 4 bases; unmatched bases: 1. Germline V gene lookup returns CDR1 MGHRA and CDR2 YSYEKL. CDR3 DNA: TGCGCCAGCAGCCAAGGACAGGGAGGAAACACCATATATTTT. Its protein product is CASSQGQGGNTIYF.

This chain uses TRBV5-5 with TRBJ1-5, with a tentative D call TRBD1 (5 bases). Trimming took off 0 bases at V and 4 bases at J, with 14 bases between the two ends. The germline V gene encodes CDR1 SGHKS and CDR2 YYEKEE (reference sequence). CDR3 length: 16 residues. In DNA form, the CDR3 reads TGTGCCAGCAGCTTGGAGTTCCAGGGTAGGAATCAGCCCCAGCATTTT. Translating it yields CASSLEFQGRNQPQHF.

The chain is built from TRBV7-9 and TRBJ2-1; 15 bases line up with TRBD2. V trimming: 2 bases; J trimming: 10 bases; junction bases outside the gene matches: 9. CDR3 length: 17 amino acids. From germline, CDR1 is SEHNR and CDR2 FQNEAQ (reference sequence). Here the CDR3 DNA reads TGTGCCAGCAGCTTACCTCCTACGGGACTAGCGGGAGGCGAGCAGTTCTTC. Protein product: CASSLPPTGLAGGEQFF.